This T cell receptor beta chain was recovered during a study of blood T cell repertoires in COVID-19. Germline V gene data show CDR1 as MDHEN and CDR2 as SYDVKM. This CDR3 spans 13 amino acids. J was trimmed by 6 bases and V by 7 bases; bases with no gene match: 5. Some clones are missing from TCRdb's copy, which holds only in-frame ones; the method was immunoSEQ multiplex PCR. The table includes more than 450,000 clones, roughly 90% detected once. Material: PBMCs or T cells enriched from blood (not recorded which). The receptor was derived from a woman aged 18 to 35 who had recovered from COVID-19. The gene calls are TRBV28 and TRBJ1-5; 8 nucleotides align to TRBD1. The CDR3 protein is CASTRGRAQPQHF. The CDR3 DNA reads as TGTGCCAGCACCAGGGGGCGCGCTCAGCCCCAGCATTTT. Variable domain in full (rest from reference TRBV28 and TRBJ1-5): DVKVTQSSRYLVKRTGEKVFLECVQDMDHENMFWYRQDPGLGLRLIYFSYDVKMKEKGDIPEGYSVSREKKERFSLILESASTNQTSMYLCASTRGRAQPQHFGDGTRLSIL.